The rows below give T cell receptor beta chains drawn from one sample of a study of response to subunit inactivated influenza vaccine. TCRdb itself ran the RT-PCR reads through MiXCR, one entry per CDR3 protein. The sample comprises about 570,000 distinct CDR3 sequences, roughly 12% of which are singletons, and 9.5% to 13% rests with the top ten. The sequencing here drew on PBMCs from blood, taken on the day of vaccination. These receptors were taken from a man in his forties or fifties who received an inactivated influenza vaccine. The CDR3 runs from the conserved cysteine through the conserved F or W. D genes are given only for firm matches. Size is omitted from some rows. Given values are once, few, many or a class for expanded clones.

J gene,V gene,clone size,D gene,CDR3 protein,CDR3 DNA
TRBJ2-7,TRBV4-2,NA,NA,CASSQVTTPEQYF,TGTGCCAGCAGCCAAGTTACTACCCCTGAGCAGTACTTC
TRBJ2-7,TRBV29-1,few,NA,CSVEGADNGGYYEQYF,TGCAGCGTTGAAGGGGCGGACAACGGAGGGTACTACGAGCAGTACTTC
TRBJ2-1,TRBV5-1,NA,NA,CASNGSPGRGNEQFF,TGCGCCAGCAATGGATCGCCGGGACGGGGCAATGAGCAGTTCTTC
TRBJ2-1,TRBV10-3,NA,TRBD1,CAISEAQGAYNEQFF,TGTGCCATCAGTGAGGCACAGGGGGCCTACAATGAGCAGTTCTTC
TRBJ2-1,TRBV5-5,few,NA,CASSFEGREQFF,TGTGCCAGCAGCTTTGAGGGGCGCGAGCAGTTCTTC
TRBJ2-3,TRBV29-1,NA,TRBD2,CSVGNRLAGADTQYF,TGCAGCGTTGGTAACAGACTAGCGGGGGCAGATACGCAGTATTTT
TRBJ1-6,TRBV12-3/TRBV12-4,many,NA,CASRVSGSPLHF,TGTGCCAGCAGAGTCTCTGGTTCACCCCTCCACTTT
TRBJ1-4,TRBV7-2,NA,TRBD1,CASSLRTGWVEELFF,TGTGCCAGCAGCCTCAGGACAGGGTGGGTGGAGGAACTGTTTTTT
TRBJ2-4,TRBV4-2,few,NA,CASSAAGQKNIQYF,TGTGCCAGCAGCGCCGCGGGACAGAAAAACATTCAGTACTTC
TRBJ1-1,TRBV12-3/TRBV12-4,few,NA,CASSFMGGTEAFF,TGTGCCAGCAGTTTTATGGGGGGCACTGAAGCTTTCTTT
TRBJ2-2,TRBV5-1,few,TRBD2,CASSPGLAGGIVAGELFF,TGCGCCAGCAGCCCCGGACTAGCGGGGGGTATAGTCGCCGGGGAGCTGTTTTTT
TRBJ2-3,TRBV2,many,TRBD2,CASSSGAGEADTQYF,TGTGCCAGCAGTTCCGGAGCGGGAGAGGCAGATACGCAGTATTTT
TRBJ2-5,TRBV12-3/TRBV12-4,few,NA,CASSLTGSGQETQYF,TGTGCCAGCAGTTTAACAGGGTCCGGGCAAGAGACCCAGTACTTC
TRBJ2-2,TRBV20-1,many,NA,CSAIRGAGELFF,TGCAGTGCTATTCGGGGTGCCGGGGAGCTGTTTTTT
TRBJ2-5,TRBV5-1,NA,NA,CASRPTAGETQYF,TGCGCCAGCAGACCGACAGCAGGGGAGACCCAGTACTTC
TRBJ2-2,TRBV19,NA,TRBD2,CASSIKSLAGSYTGELFF,TGTGCCAGTAGTATAAAGTCACTAGCGGGGAGCTACACCGGGGAGCTGTTTTTT
TRBJ1-5,TRBV12-3/TRBV12-4,NA,TRBD1,CASSGQGQFNQPQHF,TGTGCCAGCAGCGGACAGGGCCAATTCAATCAGCCCCAGCATTTT
TRBJ1-1,TRBV5-1,many,NA,CASSSEIGTEAFF,TGCGCCAGCAGCTCGGAAATAGGAACTGAAGCTTTCTTT
TRBJ2-7,TRBV4-1,NA,NA,CASSQGPQNSYEQYF,TGCGCCAGCAGCCAAGGCCCCCAGAACTCCTACGAGCAGTACTTC
TRBJ2-1,TRBV10-3,NA,NA,CAITAGVSYNEQFF,TGTGCCATCACAGCTGGGGTTTCCTACAATGAGCAGTTCTTC
TRBJ2-7,TRBV20-1,NA,NA,CSARRVSSYEQYF,TGCAGTGCTAGGAGGGTTTCCTCCTACGAGCAGTACTTC
TRBJ2-2,TRBV29-1,many,NA,CSATGRANTGELFF,TGCAGCGCGACAGGGAGGGCGAACACCGGGGAGCTGTTTTTT
TRBJ2-2,TRBV21-1,many,NA,CASSKPVRTGANTGELFF,TGTGCCAGCAGCAAACCAGTCCGGACAGGGGCGAACACCGGGGAGCTGTTTTTT
TRBJ2-2,TRBV6-5,few,TRBD2,CASSYSIAGGPTGELFF,TGTGCCAGCAGTTACTCGATAGCGGGGGGACCCACCGGGGAGCTGTTTTTT
TRBJ2-7,TRBV29-1,few,TRBD2,CSAVAGEQAYEQYF,TGCAGCGCCGTAGCGGGAGAGCAGGCCTACGAGCAGTACTTC
TRBJ1-6,TRBV11-2,NA,NA,CASSLHDSRVNSPLHF,TGTGCCAGCAGCTTGCACGACTCTCGTGTTAATTCACCCCTCCACTTT
TRBJ1-4,TRBV20-1,few,NA,CSARSPQGNEKLFF,TGCAGTGCTCGGAGCCCTCAGGGTAATGAAAAACTGTTTTTT
TRBJ2-1,TRBV20-1,few,NA,CSASPPAGANNEQFF,TGCAGTGCTAGCCCCCCGGCGGGGGCAAACAATGAGCAGTTCTTC
TRBJ2-5,TRBV24-1,NA,TRBD2,CATSDLQRGNQETQYF,TGTGCCACCAGTGATTTGCAGCGGGGGAACCAAGAGACCCAGTACTTC
TRBJ2-1,TRBV10-2,few,TRBD2,CASSDGLAGGREQFF,TGCGCCAGCAGTGATGGGCTAGCGGGGGGCAGAGAGCAGTTCTTC
TRBJ2-1,TRBV6-1,NA,NA,CASSERTVVGDEQFF,TGTGCCAGCAGTGAGCGGACAGTTGTGGGCGATGAGCAGTTCTTC
TRBJ2-2,TRBV9,many,TRBD1,CASSARILTGYTNTGELFF,TGTGCCAGCAGCGCTCGTATTCTGACAGGGTATACGAACACCGGGGAGCTGTTTTTT
TRBJ2-7,TRBV30,NA,NA,CAWSLGHSYEQYF,TGTGCCTGGAGTCTAGGACATTCCTACGAGCAGTACTTC
TRBJ2-7,TRBV7-9,many,NA,CASSLLGTSLGEQYF,TGTGCCAGCAGCTTATTAGGGACGTCCTTGGGGGAGCAGTACTTC
TRBJ2-7,TRBV20-1,few,TRBD1,CSASPQDRGAYEQYF,TGCAGTGCTAGCCCCCAGGACAGGGGGGCCTACGAGCAGTACTTC
TRBJ2-7,TRBV4-3,few,NA,CASSPGKAYEQYF,TGCGCCAGCAGCCCCGGCAAGGCCTACGAGCAGTACTTC
TRBJ1-1,TRBV20-1,many,NA,CSATRSNTEAFF,TGCAGTGCTACCCGGTCGAACACTGAAGCTTTCTTT
TRBJ2-7,TRBV5-1,few,TRBD2,CASSFRTSGYEQYF,TGCGCCAGCAGCTTTCGGACTAGCGGCTACGAGCAGTACTTC
TRBJ2-1,TRBV7-2,few,NA,CASSPPGLAHNEQFF,TGTGCCAGCAGCCCCCCGGGACTGGCACACAATGAGCAGTTCTTC
TRBJ2-3,TRBV7-6,NA,TRBD2,CASSPLTSGHTQYF,TGTGCCAGCAGCCCTCTGACTAGCGGCCATACGCAGTATTTT
TRBJ1-2,TRBV20-1,many,NA,CSARDPSYTF,TGCAGTGCTAGAGATCCCAGCTACACCTTC
TRBJ2-3,TRBV6-1,few,TRBD2,CASRHGRGTDTQYF,TGTGCCAGCAGACACGGGAGGGGCACAGATACGCAGTATTTT
TRBJ1-1,TRBV5-1,few,NA,CASSAQLGGTEAFF,TGCGCCAGCAGCGCCCAACTCGGGGGCACTGAAGCTTTCTTT
TRBJ1-1,TRBV28,NA,TRBD1,CASRKSGQGDTEAFF,TGTGCCAGCAGGAAAAGTGGGCAGGGGGACACTGAAGCTTTCTTT
TRBJ2-1,TRBV12-3/TRBV12-4,NA,NA,CASVQTGTPYNEQFF,TGTGCCAGCGTCCAAACCGGGACTCCCTACAATGAGCAGTTCTTC
TRBJ2-1,TRBV19,NA,TRBD2,CASRRLAGRSYNEQFF,TGTGCCAGTAGGAGACTAGCGGGACGCTCCTACAATGAGCAGTTCTTC
TRBJ2-7,TRBV11-2,NA,NA,CASSTITGTYEQYF,TGTGCCAGCAGCACTATAACAGGGACCTACGAGCAGTACTTC
TRBJ1-1,TRBV4-3,NA,TRBD1,CASSQDGQERGEAFF,TGCGCCAGCAGCCAAGATGGACAGGAACGTGGTGAAGCTTTCTTT
TRBJ1-2,TRBV7-2,NA,NA,CASSLTLTANYGYTF,TGTGCCAGCAGCTTAACCCTAACAGCTAACTATGGCTACACCTTC
TRBJ2-7,TRBV27,NA,NA,CASSSIGSPTYEQYF,TGTGCCAGCAGTTCGATCGGCAGCCCGACCTACGAGCAGTACTTC
TRBJ1-6,TRBV10-3,NA,TRBD1,CAIQGGQRGSPLHF,TGTGCCATCCAGGGGGGCCAGCGCGGTTCACCCCTCCACTTT
TRBJ2-3,TRBV20-1,NA,NA,CSARNGLTIDTQYF,TGCAGTGCTAGAAATGGCCTAACTATAGATACGCAGTATTTT
TRBJ2-2,TRBV6-1,NA,NA,CASSAGGDKMTGELFF,TGTGCCAGCAGTGCAGGGGGGGACAAAATGACCGGGGAGCTGTTTTTT
TRBJ1-5,TRBV12-3/TRBV12-4,few,NA,CASSLGTSSVAQHF,TGTGCCAGCAGTTTAGGGACATCTAGCGTGGCCCAGCATTTT
TRBJ1-6,TRBV27,NA,NA,CASSLQTGLYNSPLHF,TGTGCCAGCAGCTTACAAACGGGGCTCTATAATTCACCCCTCCACTTT
TRBJ2-3,TRBV5-1,NA,NA,CASSVSRADGTDTQYF,TGCGCCAGCAGCGTCTCCAGGGCAGACGGGACAGATACGCAGTATTTT
TRBJ2-5,TRBV3-1,many,NA,CASSQDRKTQYF,TGTGCCAGCAGCCAAGATAGGAAGACCCAGTACTTC
TRBJ2-1,TRBV14,many,TRBD1,CASSQVSSDRGYYNEQFF,TGTGCCAGCAGCCAAGTCTCCTCGGACAGGGGGTACTACAATGAGCAGTTCTTC
TRBJ2-3,TRBV7-8,NA,TRBD2,CASTPELATTDTQYF,TGTGCCAGCACCCCCGAACTAGCGACCACAGATACGCAGTATTTT